Given below is one T cell receptor (beta chain) in context. This sample stems from a study of cytomegalovirus exposure and HLA in healthy donors. Primers: 60 Vbeta forward and 13 Jbeta reverse. TCRdb's copy holds only in-frame clones and misses some; the assay was immunoSEQ multiplex PCR. The data hold around 150,000 clones, with 60% to 85% observed a single time. The CDR3 is 13 amino acids. Trimming removed 6 bases from V and 9 bases from J, with 16 bases in between. CDR1 SGHTS and CDR2 YDEGEE come from the germline V gene. This TCR derives from a man in his fifties in good health and CMV-seropositive. This chain links TRBV5-8 with TRBJ2-1, with a possible D match to TRBD1 (6 bases). Material: PBMCs. The CDR3 sequence is CASNDYRETEQFF. For the CDR3, the DNA is TGTGCCAGCAACGATTACAGGGAAACTGAGCAGTTCTTC.